Following are 4 T cell receptor beta chains from one sample sequenced in a study of T-cell memory formation after mild COVID-19. TCRdb fed the 5' RACE reads into MiXCR, producing one record per CDR3 protein. The table has 550,000 to 600,000 distinct CDR3 sequences, 15% to 20% seen once. Specimen: PBMCs or a T cell subset sorted from them (not recorded which). Receptors were obtained from an adult woman who had mild COVID-19 (a few samples of this study predate the infection). Cell type and time point are not known.

The chain uses TRBV12-3 or TRBV12-4 and TRBJ2-5, with TRBD2 matching 9 bases. The CDR3 is 14 residues long. V was clipped by 7 bases and J by 7 bases; unmatched bases: 10. The CDR3 nucleotides read TGTGCCAGCACCCTAGCGGGATCTCCGGGGACCCAGTACTTC. Encoded protein: CASTLAGSPGTQYF.

The rearrangement joins TRBV20-1 to TRBJ2-7, with 9 bases lining up with TRBD1. The CDR3 totals 14 residues. V was clipped by 2 bases and J by 6 bases; unmatched bases: 8. Germline V gene sequence: CDR1 DFQATT, CDR2 SNEGSKA (reference sequence). DNA for the CDR3: TGCAGTGCTAGAATCCGGGACAGGGTCGTCGAGCAGTACTTC. Translating gives CSARIRDRVVEQYF.

The rearrangement links TRBV4-1 to TRBJ2-2; perhaps TRBD2 as D (5 bases). This CDR3 has 14 amino acids. Trimming cost V 4 bases and J 4 bases, with 10 bases left between them. The germline CDR1 and CDR2 sequences are MGHRA and YSYEKL. CDR3 in amino acids: CASSLGVGTGELFF. The DNA of the CDR3 is TGCGCCAGCAGCCTGGGAGTGGGCACCGGGGAGCTGTTTTTT.

This clonotype has a count of ten or more. The V gene is TRBV18, the J gene TRBJ2-5, with D tentatively TRBD2 (5 bases). The germline V and J ends were trimmed by 5 bases and 2 bases, with 15 bases remaining between them. Germline loops: CDR1 KGHSH, CDR2 LQKENI. The CDR3 has 15 amino acids. CDR3 in amino acids: CASSSNPGDQETQYF. CDR3 bases: TGTGCCAGCTCATCAAACCCCGGGGATCAAGAGACCCAGTACTTC.